The next 27 T cell receptor beta chains were all read from a single sample in a study of cytomegalovirus exposure and HLA in healthy donors. Primers for the PCR totalled 60 Vbeta and 13 Jbeta. Clones were read by immunoSEQ multiplex PCR, and TCRdb kept only the in-frame ones, dropping some. The profile covers about 170,000 clones, with more than 70% appearing a single time and 1.5% taken by the ten largest. The material sequenced was PBMCs. All receptors come from a girl aged 10 to 17 in good health and CMV-seronegative.

The rearrangement uses TRBV29-1 and TRBJ2-5, with D maybe TRBD1 (6 bases). CDR3 length equals 14 residues. Trimming stripped 5 bases from V and 1 base from J, with 14 bases between. Germline lookup yields CDR1 SQVTM and CDR2 ANQGSEA. CDR3 region: CSVLGQLLQETQYF. CDR3 nucleotide sequence: TGCAGCGTTTTGGGACAACTACTCCAAGAGACCCAGTACTTC.

V and J are TRBV5-8 and TRBJ2-2; D unresolved. Trimming took 4 bases from V and 5 from J, leaving 6 bases between them. CDR1 and CDR2 from the germline V gene are SGHTS and YDEGEE. The CDR3 runs to 12 residues. The CDR3 nucleotides are TGTGCCAGCAGCGGAGAAACCGGGGAGCTGTTTTTT. Residues: CASSGETGELFF.

This chain connects TRBV7-9 to TRBJ1-1; 8 nucleotides align to TRBD1. Germline V lookup: CDR1 SEHNR, CDR2 FQNEAQ (reference sequence). The CDR3 runs to 14 residues. V lost 6 bases to trimming and J lost 3 bases; unmatched junction nucleotides: 6. The CDR3 protein is CASSLQGVDTEAFF. As DNA, the CDR3 is TGTGCCAGCAGTTTACAGGGGGTCGACACTGAAGCTTTCTTT.

The rearrangement joins TRBV7-9 to TRBJ1-5; TRBD1 aligns across 7 bases. J was trimmed by 0 bases and V by 3 bases; bases with no gene match: 2. CDR1 and CDR2 (germline): SEHNR, FQNEAQ (reference sequence). This CDR3 is built from 15 residues. In DNA, the CDR3 is TGTGCCAGCAGCTTTGACAGGGATAGCAATCAGCCCCAGCATTTT. Translated: CASSFDRDSNQPQHF. The full variable domain, its missing parts supplied by reference TRBV7-9 and TRBJ1-5, is DTGVSQNPRHKITKRGQNVTFRCDPISEHNRLYWYRQTLGQGPEFLTYFQNEAQLEKSRLLSDRFSAERPKGSFSTLEIQRTEQGDSAMYLCASSFDRDSNQPQHFGDGTRLSIL.

The chain is built from TRBV6-1 and TRBJ1-1; D uncertain. Germline CDR1 and CDR2: MNHNS and SASEGT. The V end lost 8 bases, the J end lost 3 bases, and 10 bases lay between the germline ends. The CDR3 runs 12 residues. CDR3 sequence reads: CASGGGYTEAFF. The CDR3 DNA follows: TGTGCCAGCGGTGGAGGGTACACTGAAGCTTTCTTT.

The genes are TRBV2 and TRBJ1-1, with D possibly matching TRBD1 (5 bases). The length of the CDR3 is 15 residues. V gave up 0 bases and J gave up 2 bases, with 10 bases separating them. From germline, CDR1 is SNHLY and CDR2 FYNNEI. CDR3 bases: TGTGCCAGCAGTGAAGCGCTTCAGGGTAACACTGAAGCTTTCTTT. This translates into CASSEALQGNTEAFF.

This rearrangement joins TRBV19 to TRBJ1-2; 8 bases line up with TRBD1. V was pared by 5 bases and J by 4 bases, with 9 bases of the junction left unmatched. The CDR3 runs 15 residues. Germline CDR1 LNHDA, CDR2 SQIVND (reference sequence). Here the CDR3 DNA reads TGTGCCAGTAGTCCCCTAACAGGGGGGGTCTATGGCTACACCTTC. It translates to CASSPLTGGVYGYTF. Full variable domain (outside the CDR3, taken from reference TRBV19 and TRBJ1-2): DGGITQSPKYLFRKEGQNVTLSCEQNLNHDAMYWYRQDPGQGLRLIYYSQIVNDFQKGDIAEGYSVSREKKESFPLTVTSAQKNPTAFYLCASSPLTGGVYGYTFGSGTRLTVV.

The V gene is TRBV25-1, the J gene TRBJ2-7; 7 positions match TRBD1. The CDR3 spans 13 residues. After removal of 6 bases from V and 5 bases from J, the junction contained 7 bases not matched to a gene. Germline lookup yields CDR1 MGHDK and CDR2 SYGVNS. CDR3 residues: CASSTDRVHEQYF. In DNA form, the CDR3 reads TGTGCCAGCAGCACCGACAGGGTTCACGAGCAGTACTTC.

This clone has just one count. This chain links TRBV10-3 with TRBJ1-6; 9 bases fit TRBD1. Germline V gives CDR1 ENHRY, CDR2 SYGVKD. This CDR3 is 14 amino acids long. The V and J ends lost 4 bases and 7 bases, in that order; junction bases with no gene match: 2. CDR3 loop: CAISGQGVNSPLHF. The CDR3 region has the DNA TGTGCCATCAGTGGACAGGGGGTAAATTCACCCCTCCACTTT.

The chain combines TRBV2 with TRBJ1-2, with D tentatively TRBD1 (5 bases). Germline assignment: CDR1 SNHLY and CDR2 FYNNEI. This CDR3 spans 13 amino acids. Trimming took off 4 bases at V and 5 bases at J, with 11 bases between the two ends. This CDR3 reads CASSAGVGYGYTF. The CDR3 nucleotides read TGTGCCAGCAGTGCGGGGGTCGGGTATGGCTACACCTTC.

The gene calls are TRBV6-1 and TRBJ2-5, with 7 bases that match TRBD1. Unmatched junction bases numbered 6, after V lost 0 bases and J lost 5 bases. This CDR3 has 15 residues. CDR1 is MNHNS, CDR2 SASEGT, per germline. CDR3 protein: CASSEAVGGGETQYF. The CDR3 nucleotides read TGTGCCAGCAGTGAAGCGGTAGGGGGCGGGGAGACCCAGTACTTC.

As regards this clone: The junction shows a germline mismatch at one end, possibly a read error. This chain links TRBV7-7 with TRBJ2-1; TRBD2 matches at 11 bases. The CDR3 is made up of 18 amino acids. The V gene's germline CDR1 is SSHAT and CDR2 FNYEAQ (reference sequence). CDR3 coding DNA: TGTGCTAGCAGCTTAGGTCCTAGCGGGGGGTTGTTCTACAATGAGCAGTTCTTC. Protein product: CASSLGPSGGLFYNEQFF.

This clone was counted ten times or more. This CDR3 is CASTQGANYGYTF. CDR3 DNA: TGTGCCAGCACCCAGGGGGCTAACTATGGCTACACCTTC. V gene TRBV6-1 combines with J gene TRBJ1-2, with 7 bases that match TRBD1. Germline V CDR1 and CDR2: MNHNS, SASEGT. CDR3 length: 13 amino acids. The V segment lost 7 bases and the J segment 0 bases; nucleotides outside the gene matches: 2.

The chain carries TRBV15 and TRBJ1-5, with D possibly TRBD1 on 6 matching bases. Germline V gene data show CDR1 as LNHNV and CDR2 as YYDKDF (reference sequence). The CDR3 is 15 residues long. V lost 5 bases and J lost 3, with 14 bases in between. This CDR3 reads CATSLPQGYNQPQHF. The CDR3 DNA reads TGTGCCACCAGCTTACCCCAGGGGTACAATCAGCCCCAGCATTTT.

V usage is TRBV27 and J usage is TRBJ1-2, with TRBD1 matching 9 bases. The CDR3 runs to 13 residues. V lost 8 bases and J lost 4; bases outside the gene matches: 5. The V gene's germline CDR1 is MNHEY and CDR2 SMNVEV (reference sequence). CDR3 nucleotide sequence: TGTGCCAGCTCCGGGACAGGGAGCTATGGCTACACCTTC. Translation: CASSGTGSYGYTF.

J is TRBJ1-2 and V is TRBV20-1; D may be TRBD1 (6 bases). This CDR3 region has 11 residues. V shed 6 bases and J shed 7 bases, with 12 bases lying between them. Germline assignment: CDR1 DFQATT and CDR2 SNEGSKA (reference sequence). The CDR3 sequence is CSARTVGGYTF. Written as DNA, the CDR3 is TGCAGTGCGCGGACAGTGGGTGGCTACACCTTC.

The chain has TRBV10-2 and TRBJ2-1, with D perhaps TRBD1 (7 bases). CDR1 is WSHSY, CDR2 SAAADI, per germline. Trimming cost V 10 bases and J 1 base, with 17 bases left between them. The CDR3 runs 15 residues. The CDR3 here is CATLGPGGSYNEQFF. The CDR3 bases are TGCGCCACCCTGGGGCCAGGGGGGTCCTACAATGAGCAGTTCTTC.

This chain connects TRBV27 to TRBJ2-3, with D possibly being TRBD2 (6 bases). The CDR3 is 15 residues long. Germline V gene lookup returns CDR1 MNHEY and CDR2 SMNVEV (reference sequence). The V gene lost 4 bases and the J gene lost 2 bases, with 13 bases spanning the gap. Written as DNA, the CDR3 is TGTGCCAGCAGTTCCCGGGACTCACTCACAGATACGCAGTATTTT. Amino acid sequence: CASSSRDSLTDTQYF.

J is TRBJ2-7 and V is TRBV6-5, with 7 bases matching TRBD1. This CDR3 has 15 residues. V shed 6 bases, J shed 2 bases, and the junction held 10 bases outside the gene matches. Germline CDR1 and CDR2: MNHEY and SVGAGI. The CDR3: CASSSTTGITYEQYF. CDR3 bases: TGTGCCAGCAGCTCTACGACAGGGATCACCTACGAGCAGTACTTC.

The gene calls are TRBV4-1 and TRBJ1-2, with TRBD1 matching over 7 bases. The CDR3 is 16 amino acids. J lost 4 bases, V lost 1 base, and 9 bases had no gene match. Germline CDR1 MGHRA, CDR2 YSYEKL. The CDR3: CASSQVGKGAGYGYTF. CDR3 DNA: TGCGCCAGCAGCCAAGTGGGGAAGGGGGCAGGCTATGGCTACACCTTC.

The chain uses TRBV5-4 and TRBJ2-5, with no clear D. Trimming shortened V by 4 bases and J by 3 bases, and 4 bases separated the two germline ends. The CDR3 covers 11 residues. The V gene's germline CDR1 is SGHNT and CDR2 YYREEE (reference sequence). The CDR3 DNA reads as TGTGCCAGCAGCCTTGAAGAGACCCAGTACTTC. Amino acids: CASSLEETQYF.

The CDR3 DNA follows: TGTGCCAGCTCACTGGGACAGGCCGCTTTCTTT. It codes for CASSLGQAAFF. The chain combines TRBV18 with TRBJ1-1; TRBD1 aligns across 8 bases. Germline V gene sequence: CDR1 KGHSH, CDR2 LQKENI. Unmatched junction bases numbered 3, after V lost 4 bases and J lost 11 bases. This CDR3 spans 11 amino acids.

This sequence joins TRBV5-1 and TRBJ1-6; TRBD1 matches 7 bases. The ends lost 4 bases at V and 9 bases at J; junction bases unmatched: 4. Germline loops: CDR1 SGHRS, CDR2 YFSETQ. This CDR3 is 13 amino acids long. In DNA form, the CDR3 reads TGCGCCAGCAGCCCAACAGGGGTTTCACCCCTCCACTTT. The encoded protein is CASSPTGVSPLHF.

This chain joins TRBV29-1 and TRBJ1-1; TRBD1 agrees at 9 bases. V lost 5 bases and J lost 0; bases outside the gene matches: 4. Germline V gene sequence: CDR1 SQVTM, CDR2 ANQGSEA. The CDR3 sequence is 14 residues long. CDR3 loop: CSVSTGGVNTEAFF. In DNA form, the CDR3 reads TGCAGCGTTTCCACAGGGGGCGTGAACACTGAAGCTTTCTTT. Complete variable domain (other parts from reference TRBV29-1 and TRBJ1-1): SAVISQKPSRDICQRGTSLTIQCQVDSQVTMMFWYRQQPGQSLTLIATANQGSEATYESGFVIDKFPISRPNLTFSTLTVSNMSPEDSSIYLCSVSTGGVNTEAFFGQGTRLTVV.

This chain connects TRBV19 to TRBJ1-3; possibly TRBD1 for D (5 bases). The CDR3 extends over 19 amino acids. Germline V gene sequence: CDR1 LNHDA, CDR2 SQIVND (reference sequence). Trimming took 3 bases from V and 0 from J, leaving 21 bases between them. CDR3 protein: CASSMEGLTGLSSGNTIYF. The CDR3 DNA is TGTGCCAGTAGTATGGAGGGGTTGACGGGGCTTAGCTCTGGAAACACCATATATTTT. The entire variable domain, with the rest obtained from reference TRBV19 and TRBJ1-3, is as follows: DGGITQSPKYLFRKEGQNVTLSCEQNLNHDAMYWYRQDPGQGLRLIYYSQIVNDFQKGDIAEGYSVSREKKESFPLTVTSAQKNPTAFYLCASSMEGLTGLSSGNTIYFGEGSWLTVV.

V gene TRBV7-9 combines with J gene TRBJ1-5, with D unresolved. The CDR3 contains 15 residues. With 5 bases removed from V and 4 bases from J, the gap between germline ends came to 15 bases. Germline CDR1 and CDR2: SEHNR and FQNEAQ (reference sequence). The CDR3 bases are TGTGCCAGCAGCCATCACTTGGAGCTTAATCAGCCCCAGCATTTT. It encodes CASSHHLELNQPQHF.

The chain couples TRBV28 to TRBJ2-4; tentatively, D is TRBD1 (6 bases). This CDR3 comprises 15 residues. Between the trimmed V and J ends, which lost 1 base and 5 bases, there was a span of 12 bases. The germline V gene has CDR1 MDHEN and CDR2 SYDVKM. CDR3 in amino acids: CASSLLRTAQNIQYF. The CDR3 bases are TGTGCCAGCAGTTTATTAAGGACAGCTCAAAACATTCAGTACTTC.